This T cell receptor beta chain comes out of a study of CD8+CD57+ T cells in acquired aplastic anemia. In the study overall: Across the sorted CD4+ and CD8+ cells, DNA amounts averaged roughly 3 ug.

As for this clonotype: Its antigen remains unknown.

All patients picked for sequencing had shown, by flow cytometry, an expansion of CD8+CD57+ cells. The germline V and J ends were trimmed by 3 bases and 0 bases, with 6 bases remaining between them. CDR3 size: 14 residues. Germline-derived CDR1 and CDR2 are MGHDK and SYGVNS. Study outcomes and limitations: Levels of CD8+ Simpson's diversity were not significantly distinct in patients versus controls.

TCR beta VDJ and CDR3 profiling used genomic DNA as template. TCRdb ran MiXCR on the reads and lists one entry per CDR3 protein. The sample has 75,000 to 100,000 distinct CDR3 sequences; around 68% are singletons. J is TRBJ2-1 and V is TRBV25-1; no firm D call. Sequences were obtained from sorted CD4+, CD8+, or CD8+CD57+ T cells (not recorded which) from PBMCs. The clonotype comes from a human donor with aplastic anemia. CDR3 region: CASSETDSYNEQFF. CDR3 nucleotides: TGTGCCAGCAGTGAGACGGACTCCTACAATGAGCAGTTCTTC. Combining the CDR3 with reference TRBV25-1 and TRBJ2-1 gives the whole variable domain EADIYQTPRYLVIGTGKKITLECSQTMGHDKMYWYQQDPGMELHLIHYSYGVNSTEKGDLSSESTVSRIRTEHFPLTLESARPSHTSQYLCASSETDSYNEQFFGPGTRLTVL.